Included here is one T cell receptor (beta chain) sequence, with context. These data originate in a study of blood T cell repertoires in COVID-19. Study at large: The United States, Italy and Spain provided the acute and convalescent COVID-19 samples. Sample material is recorded as cDNA or gDNA derived from T cells, B-cell-depleted T cells, or PBMCs.

In the original processing: Estimation of nucleated cell counts was performed using reference gene primer amplification. Repertoires were generated with immunoSEQ multiplex PCR, while TCRdb's copy carries only in-frame clones and drops some. D and trimming come from the DNA, and the V and J calls and clone size come from that table. The sample shows approximately 94,000 clones, 84% of them seen only once. CDR3 length: 15 residues. J gave up 0 bases and V 7 bases, and 7 bases lay outside the gene matches. CDR1 and CDR2 from the germline V gene are SEHNR and FQNEAQ (reference sequence). The J gene is TRBJ2-3, the V gene TRBV7-9; 7 bases agree with TRBD2. The receptor was isolated from a man aged 55 to 70 with acute or convalescent COVID-19. The material sequenced was peripheral blood. The CDR3 sequence: CASTERGTSTDTQYF. CDR3 DNA: TGTGCCAGCACTGAGCGGGGTACCAGCACAGATACGCAGTATTTT.